This TCR beta chain was retrieved from a study of T cells in Graves' hyperthyroidism and ophthalmopathy. About this clonotype: Its cognate antigen is unknown.

Patients affected by ophthalmopathy presented a Clinical Activity Score of at least 3, a NOSPECS grade of at least 4, and disease duration below 3 months. Germline V CDR1 and CDR2: MGHDK, SYGVNS. CDR3 length: 15 amino acids. V was trimmed by 1 base and J by 1 base, leaving 11 bases between them. The source material, RNA transcripts, was used to amplify TCR beta CDR3 regions. During a first-round RT-PCR of the TCR CDR3, the HTBI primer set was used. TCRdb ran MiXCR on the multiplex PCR reads and lists one entry per CDR3 protein. The data show roughly 650,000 distinct CDR3 sequences, 15% to 20% seen once. Study-level results: By a 13 V-J model, ophthalmopathy was set apart from stable hyperthyroidism.

Sequenced material: blood. The V and J genes are TRBV25-1 and TRBJ2-7; D not resolved. This receptor was taken from a woman in her forties with Graves' ophthalmopathy. CDR3 sequence (DNA): TGTGCCAGCAGTGAATTAGGCCTGAGGTCCTACGAGCAGTACTTC. Amino acid sequence: CASSELGLRSYEQYF.